Presented here are 24 T cell receptor beta chains from one specimen sequenced in a study of cytomegalovirus exposure and HLA in healthy donors. Amplification used 60 Vbeta primers and 13 Jbeta primers. Sequenced by immunoSEQ multiplex PCR; TCRdb stores in-frame clones only, minus some. Of around 90,000 clones listed, 85% were seen once; the top ten hold approximately 7.4%. Input material: PBMCs. These receptors all stem from a man aged 35 to 55 in good health and CMV-seropositive.

V gene TRBV5-4 combines with J gene TRBJ2-1; D uncertain. Germline CDR1 reads SGHNT; CDR2 reads YYREEE (reference sequence). The CDR3 contains 11 residues. V was pared by 3 bases and J by 8 bases, with 6 bases between. This CDR3 is CASSWSDEQFF. The CDR3 DNA reads TGTGCCAGCAGCTGGAGCGATGAGCAGTTCTTC.

This chain connects TRBV12-5 to TRBJ2-6, with D uncertain. Trimming shortened V by 7 bases and J by 0 bases, and 4 bases separated the two germline ends. Germline-derived CDR1 and CDR2 are LGHNT and FRNRAP. The CDR3 is 13 residues long. This chain's CDR3 is CASAYSGANVLTF. DNA of the CDR3: TGTGCTAGTGCCTACTCTGGGGCCAACGTCCTGACTTTC.

The V gene is TRBV6-1, the J gene TRBJ2-4; 7 bases match TRBD1. The V segment lost 2 bases and the J segment 6 bases; nucleotides outside the gene matches: 4. This CDR3 region has 14 residues. CDR1 MNHNS and CDR2 SASEGT come from the germline V gene. DNA of the CDR3: TGTGCCAGCAGTGAACGGCAGGGGGTAAACATTCAGTACTTC. Translating gives CASSERQGVNIQYF.

V usage is TRBV30 and J usage is TRBJ1-1; tentative D call: TRBD1 (5 bases). Trimming removed 2 bases at V and 5 bases at J, with 12 bases between. The CDR3 is 13 residues long. CDR1 GTSNPN and CDR2 SVGIG come from the germline V gene (reference sequence). The CDR3 loop reads CAWSNRFVTEAFF. The CDR3 DNA reads TGTGCCTGGAGTAACAGGTTCGTTACTGAAGCTTTCTTT.

As concerns this clone: This sample also contains other DNA sequences that code for the same CDR3. The V and J genes are TRBV7-9 and TRBJ2-3, with TRBD2 identical over 8 bases. Germline CDR1 and CDR2: SEHNR and FQNEAQ (reference sequence). Trimming at V came to 5 bases and at J to 2 bases, leaving 6 bases not matched to a gene. The CDR3 runs to 15 residues. Here the CDR3 reads CASSRTGGSTDTQYF. As DNA, the CDR3 is TGTGCCAGCAGCCGTACGGGGGGGTCCACAGATACGCAGTATTTT.

The chain links TRBV19 to TRBJ1-2; 9 bases match TRBD1. The V segment lost 1 base and the J segment 6 bases; nucleotides outside the gene matches: 12. This CDR3 has 17 residues. The V gene's germline CDR1 is LNHDA and CDR2 SQIVND (reference sequence). The CDR3 bases are TGTGCCAGTAGTATAGTCGGGAACAGGGGGCTGTTGGATGGCTACACCTTC. This encodes CASSIVGNRGLLDGYTF.

This clone was counted only a few times. The chain couples TRBV29-1 to TRBJ1-4; D gene unclear. V lost 7 bases to trimming and J lost 1 base, with 7 bases between them. Germline V gives CDR1 SQVTM, CDR2 ANQGSEA. CDR3 length: 12 amino acids. In DNA, the CDR3 is TGCAGCGGCCGGGGAACTAATGAAAAACTGTTTTTT. Residues: CSGRGTNEKLFF.

V usage is TRBV10-1 and J usage is TRBJ2-3; perhaps TRBD2 as D (5 bases). V was pared by 11 bases and J by 2 bases, with 11 bases between. The CDR3 has 12 amino acids. Germline assignment: CDR1 WNHNN and CDR2 SYGVQD (reference sequence). CDR3 in amino acids: CAGRGYTDTQYF. CDR3 DNA sequence: TGCGCCGGACGGGGTTACACAGATACGCAGTATTTT.

V is TRBV2 and J is TRBJ2-2; maybe TRBD2 (5 bases). This CDR3 has 13 residues. V was pared by 7 bases and J by 4 bases, with 10 bases between. Looked up from germline, CDR1 is SNHLY and CDR2 is FYNNEI. The CDR3 spells CASKREGTGELFF. Written as DNA, the CDR3 is TGTGCCAGCAAGCGCGAGGGCACCGGGGAGCTGTTTTTT.

J is TRBJ1-2 and V is TRBV7-8; tentatively, D is TRBD1 (5 bases). Trimming took 5 bases from V and 8 from J, leaving 15 bases between them. This CDR3 is built from 13 residues. The germline CDR1 and CDR2 sequences are SGHVS and FQNEAQ. CDR3 region: CASSPSAGIGYTF. The CDR3 nucleotides are TGTGCCAGCAGCCCTTCTGCAGGGATCGGCTACACCTTC.

The chain uses TRBV5-5 and TRBJ1-3; TRBD1 is a possible D gene (6 bases). CDR1 is SGHKS, CDR2 YYEKEE, per germline (reference sequence). V lost 5 bases to trimming and J lost 0 bases, with 12 bases between them. CDR3 length: 15 amino acids. In nucleotides, the CDR3 is TGTGCCAGCAGAAAGGGGGAGGGCTCTGGAAACACCATATATTTT. It translates to CASRKGEGSGNTIYF.

The chain has TRBV18 and TRBJ2-6; 12 positions match TRBD1. From germline, CDR1 is KGHSH and CDR2 LQKENI. The V segment lost 3 bases and the J segment 3 bases; nucleotides outside the gene matches: 15. There are 21 residues in the CDR3. The CDR3: CASSPNLPGTGGAGGANVLTF. DNA of the CDR3: TGTGCCAGCTCACCCAACCTCCCCGGGACAGGGGGCGCAGGTGGGGCCAACGTCCTGACTTTC.

The genes are TRBV5-4 and TRBJ2-7; D possibly corresponds to TRBD2 (5 bases). The CDR3 runs to 12 residues. CDR1 is SGHNT and CDR2 is YYREEE in the germline V gene (reference sequence). Trimming removed 3 bases from V and 1 base from J, with 5 bases in between. CDR3 sequence reads: CASSSGSYEQYF. Written as DNA, the CDR3 is TGTGCCAGCAGCTCGGGGTCCTACGAGCAGTACTTC.

This clone was counted a single time. The genes are TRBV18 and TRBJ1-1, with TRBD1 matching 8 bases. CDR3 size: 15 residues. Germline V lookup: CDR1 KGHSH, CDR2 LQKENI. V shed 4 bases, J shed 1 base, and the junction held 5 bases outside the gene matches. The CDR3 here is CASSRDRGRNTEAFF. CDR3 in DNA: TGTGCCAGCTCACGCGACAGGGGAAGGAACACTGAAGCTTTCTTT.

CDR3 in amino acids: CASSGRGGNQPQHF. DNA of the CDR3: TGTGCCAGCAGTGGCAGGGGAGGCAATCAGCCCCAGCATTTT. This sequence joins TRBV6-5 and TRBJ1-5, with a weak D call TRBD1 (6 bases). With 5 bases removed from V and 2 bases from J, the gap between germline ends came to 10 bases. The length of the CDR3 is 14 residues. Germline V CDR1 and CDR2: MNHEY, SVGAGI.

This clone is categorized as medium-sized. The chain joins TRBV2 to TRBJ1-2, with D possibly matching TRBD1 (6 bases). V gave up 4 bases and J gave up 7 bases, with 16 bases separating them. Germline assignment: CDR1 SNHLY and CDR2 FYNNEI. The CDR3 is made up of 14 amino acids. The CDR3 DNA reads TGTGCCAGCAGTGCCTTAACAGGGTTTGTTGGCTACACCTTC. It specifies CASSALTGFVGYTF.

This chain connects TRBV7-3 to TRBJ2-7; 11 bases fit TRBD1. This CDR3 region has 17 residues. V shed 5 bases and J 2 bases; nucleotides not matched to a gene: 11. Looked up from germline, CDR1 is SGHTA and CDR2 is FQGTGA. The CDR3 coding sequence is TGTGCCAGCAGCACCCGAAAGAGGGACAGGGGGACCTACGAGCAGTACTTC. It codes for CASSTRKRDRGTYEQYF.

The chain carries TRBV7-9 and TRBJ1-1, with D perhaps TRBD1 (5 bases). The CDR3 spans 10 residues. V was cut by 11 bases and J by 5 bases, with 9 bases left in between. The germline V gene encodes CDR1 SEHNR and CDR2 FQNEAQ (reference sequence). CDR3 sequence: CAGGGTEAFF. The CDR3 DNA reads as TGTGCCGGGGGGGGAACTGAAGCTTTCTTT.

The V call is TRBV7-9, the J call TRBJ1-2, with D perhaps matching TRBD1 (6 bases). Trimming pared 5 bases from V and 3 bases from J, leaving 10 bases between. Germline loops: CDR1 SEHNR, CDR2 FQNEAQ (reference sequence). This CDR3 comprises 13 residues. CDR3 residues: CASSRPGDYGYTF. The CDR3 nucleotides read TGTGCCAGCAGCCGCCCAGGGGACTATGGCTACACCTTC.

The V and J genes are TRBV9 and TRBJ2-3, with 16 positions matching TRBD2. The length of the CDR3 is 16 residues. The V segment lost 4 bases and the J segment 10 bases; nucleotides outside the gene matches: 9. Germline V gene lookup returns CDR1 SGDLS and CDR2 YYNGEE. CDR3 region: CASSMTPGLAGGPQYF. CDR3 nucleotide sequence: TGTGCCAGCAGCATGACCCCGGGACTAGCGGGGGGGCCGCAGTATTTT.

V usage is TRBV7-2 and J usage is TRBJ1-2; TRBD1 is a possible D gene (5 bases). From germline, CDR1 is SGHTA and CDR2 FQGNSA. The V end was cut by 2 bases, the J end by 7 bases, with 8 bases between. The CDR3 is made up of 12 amino acids. The CDR3 here is CASSLQGRGYTF. CDR3 sequence (DNA): TGTGCCAGCAGCTTACAGGGTCGTGGCTACACCTTC.

The genes are TRBV4-1 and TRBJ1-1; TRBD1 aligns across 8 bases. Germline V CDR1 and CDR2: MGHRA, YSYEKL. The CDR3 has 17 amino acids. Unmatched junction bases numbered 13, after V lost 1 base and J lost 6 bases. CDR3 coding DNA: TGCGCCAGCAGCCAAGGGACAGGGAGGTCGGTAAACTCTGAAGCTTTCTTT. This encodes CASSQGTGRSVNSEAFF.

The CDR3 spells CASSRYLSDTQYF. The DNA of the CDR3 is TGTGCCAGTAGTCGCTACCTATCAGATACGCAGTATTTT. The chain has TRBV19 and TRBJ2-3; D uncertain. V was shortened by 5 bases and J by 4 bases, with 10 bases between the two germline ends. Germline assignment: CDR1 LNHDA and CDR2 SQIVND (reference sequence). The CDR3 covers 13 residues.

This clone is a singleton in its sample. The V gene is TRBV4-2, the J gene TRBJ2-7; no definite D call. The CDR3 sequence is 15 residues long. Trimming removed 0 bases at V and 3 bases at J, with 12 bases between. Germline CDR1 and CDR2: LGHNA and YNFKEQ. The CDR3 DNA reads as TGTGCCAGCAGCCAAGATTTGGCGGAAAACTACGAGCAGTACTTC. It codes for CASSQDLAENYEQYF.